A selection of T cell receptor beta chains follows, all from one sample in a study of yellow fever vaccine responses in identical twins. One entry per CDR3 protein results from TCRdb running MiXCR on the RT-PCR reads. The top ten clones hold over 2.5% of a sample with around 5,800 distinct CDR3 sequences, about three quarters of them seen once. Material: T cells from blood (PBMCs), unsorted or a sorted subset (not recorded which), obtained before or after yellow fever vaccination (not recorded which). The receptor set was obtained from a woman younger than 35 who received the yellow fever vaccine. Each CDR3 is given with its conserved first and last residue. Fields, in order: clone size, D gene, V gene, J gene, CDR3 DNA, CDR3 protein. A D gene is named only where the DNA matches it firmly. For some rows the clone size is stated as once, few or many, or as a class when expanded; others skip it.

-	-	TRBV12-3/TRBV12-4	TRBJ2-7	TGTGCCAGCAGTTTAAGTAACGAGCAGTACTTC	CASSLSNEQYF
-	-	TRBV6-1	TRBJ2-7	TGTGCCAGCAGCCCAAGACACCTACTTGGGCCCTACGAGCAGTACTTC	CASSPRHLLGPYEQYF
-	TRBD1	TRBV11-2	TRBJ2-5	TGTGCCAGCAGCTTAGATCGGACAGGGGGCTTAGAGACCCAGTACTTC	CASSLDRTGGLETQYF
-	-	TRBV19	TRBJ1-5	TGTGCCAGTAGTATTGCTCAGCCTAGCAATCAGCCCCAGCATTTT	CASSIAQPSNQPQHF
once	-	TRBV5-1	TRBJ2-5	TGCGCCAGCAGCGGCGGCGGGACCCAAGAGACCCAGTACTTC	CASSGGGTQETQYF
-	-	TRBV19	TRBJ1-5	TGTGCCAGTAGTATAGCCCCGCCGCCCCAGCATTTT	CASSIAPPPQHF
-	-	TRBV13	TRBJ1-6	TGTGCCAGCTTTGGTGGCAGCTCCTATAATTCACCCCTCCACTTT	CASFGGSSYNSPLHF
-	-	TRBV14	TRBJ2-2	TGTGCCAGCAGCCAAGTCTTTGGAGGGGAGCTGTTTTTT	CASSQVFGGELFF
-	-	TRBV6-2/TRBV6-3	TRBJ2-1	TGTGCCAGCAGTTACTCGACGGGTTACAATGAGCAGTTCTTC	CASSYSTGYNEQFF
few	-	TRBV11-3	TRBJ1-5	TGTGCCAGCAGCTCTTCAGGGTACCAGCCCCAGCATTTT	CASSSSGYQPQHF
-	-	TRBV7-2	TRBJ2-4	TGTGCCAGCAGCTTTCTACAGGGTCCGGACCTGGACATTCAGTACTTC	CASSFLQGPDLDIQYF
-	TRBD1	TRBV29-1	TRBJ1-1	TGCAGCGTCATACAGGGGGGCCTGACTGAAGCTTTCTTT	CSVIQGGLTEAFF
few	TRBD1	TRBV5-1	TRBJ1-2	TGCGCCAGCAACCTAGGACAGGGCGCTAACTATGGCTACACCTTC	CASNLGQGANYGYTF
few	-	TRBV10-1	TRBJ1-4	TGCGCCAGCAGTCCCGGAACAACTAATGAAAAACTGTTTTTT	CASSPGTTNEKLFF
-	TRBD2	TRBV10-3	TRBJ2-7	TGTGCCGTAGGGACTAGCGGAAACTACGAGCAGTACTTC	CAVGTSGNYEQYF
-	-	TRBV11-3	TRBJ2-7	TGTGCCAGCAAACCGGGACTTCCCTTTCAGCAGTACTTC	CASKPGLPFQQYF
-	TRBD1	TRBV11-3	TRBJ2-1	TGTGCCAGCAGCTACAGACAGGGTTTGCTTAATGAGCAGTTCTTC	CASSYRQGLLNEQFF
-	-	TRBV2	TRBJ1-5	TGTGGGGGGAGACCACGGGTTCAGCCCCAGCATTTT	CGGRPRVQPQHF